This T cell receptor beta chain was sequenced in a study of blood T cell repertoires in COVID-19. Turning to the study itself: Italy, Spain and the United States were the sources of the convalescent and acute COVID-19 samples.

J lost 7 bases, V lost 9 bases, and 4 bases had no gene match. CDR1 LNHDA and CDR2 SQIVND come from the germline V gene (reference sequence). This CDR3 spans 13 amino acids. Per the authors' pipeline: The authors estimated nucleated cell counts from reference gene primer amplification. Method: immunoSEQ multiplex PCR; TCRdb's copy keeps in-frame clones and lacks some. The V and J calls and the clone size are those of that table, but D and trimming were determined from the DNA. The sample gives about 400,000 clones, 88% of which show up once; 2% to 2.5% is in the top ten. This clonotype was sampled from a woman aged 40-49 years with acute COVID-19. Input material: PBMCs or T cells enriched from blood (not recorded which). This rearrangement joins TRBV19 to TRBJ1-6; 9 positions match TRBD1. Written as DNA, the CDR3 is TGTGCCAGCAGACAGGGGGTAAATTCACCCCTCCACTTT. This translates into CASRQGVNSPLHF.